This TCR beta chain was sequenced in a study of blood T cell repertoires in COVID-19. One Seattle source followed patients from active infection through their disease course. Libraries were prepared by immunoSEQ multiplex PCR; TCRdb keeps only in-frame clonotypes and omits some of them. The sample contains around 290,000 clones, approximately 86% of which appear only once. This clone was counted between two and nine times. From germline, CDR1 is LGHNT and CDR2 FRNRAP. After removal of 1 base from V and 8 bases from J, the junction contained 14 bases not matched to a gene. The CDR3 is 17 residues long.

The chain combines TRBV12-5 with TRBJ1-2; 9 nucleotides match TRBD1. Sequenced: peripheral blood. The TCR originated in a woman in her sixties or seventies with COVID-19, enrolled during active disease. The CDR3 coding sequence is TGTGCTAGTGGTTTGGGCCTAAACCGGGACAGGGTGCGGGGCTACACCTTC. Translation gives CASGLGLNRDRVRGYTF. Together with reference TRBV12-5 and TRBJ1-2, the CDR3 gives the full variable domain: DARVTQTPRHKVTEMGQEVTMRCQPILGHNTVFWYRQTMMQGLELLAYFRNRAPLDDSGMPKDRFSAEMPDATLATLKIQPSEPRDSAVYFCASGLGLNRDRVRGYTFGSGTRLTVV.